The 4 T cell receptor beta chains in this list originate from one sample, sequenced in a study of T cells after yellow fever vaccination. In TCRdb, the 5' RACE reads were re-called with MiXCR into one record per CDR3 protein. Among under 550,000 distinct CDR3 sequences listed, less than 25% were seen once. The source material was PBMCs, sampled roughly 20 days after the first yellow fever vaccination. The origin of the receptors is a man between 18 and 35 years old who received the YFV17D yellow fever vaccine.

The V call is TRBV20-1, the J call TRBJ2-5, with 11 bases that match TRBD1. Germline V gives CDR1 DFQATT, CDR2 SNEGSKA (reference sequence). With V trimmed by 5 bases and J by 5 bases, 1 base remained unmatched. The CDR3 spans 12 residues. CDR3 sequence (DNA): TGCAGTGCTTGGGACAGGGGGGAGACCCAGTACTTC. It encodes CSAWDRGETQYF.

The chain links TRBV7-8 to TRBJ1-5; no definite D call. Per the germline V gene, CDR1 is SGHVS and CDR2 is FQNEAQ. Trimming removed 4 bases from V and 2 bases from J, with 12 bases in between. CDR3 length: 15 amino acids. The CDR3 here is CASSSLMGGNQPQHF. The CDR3 DNA reads as TGTGCCAGCAGCTCCCTGATGGGAGGCAATCAGCCCCAGCATTTT.

This clonotype was observed a handful of times. This chain uses TRBV20-1 with TRBJ2-7, with D tentatively TRBD1 or TRBD2 (5 bases each). The CDR3 runs to 14 residues. Trimming removed 6 bases at V and 0 bases at J, with 15 bases between. CDR1 is DFQATT, CDR2 SNEGSKA, per germline (reference sequence). The CDR3 DNA is TGCAGTGCATCCGGGACCGGAGACTCCTACGAGCAGTACTTC. Translating gives CSASGTGDSYEQYF.

This clonotype turned up a few times. This chain uses TRBV3-1 with TRBJ1-2; D remains unclear. Germline V gene lookup returns CDR1 LGHDT and CDR2 YNNKEL (reference sequence). There are 14 residues in the CDR3. V lost 1 base and J 1 base, leaving 7 bases between the germline ends. This chain's CDR3 is CASSQGSSNYGYTF. The CDR3 DNA is TGTGCCAGCAGCCAAGGTTCGAGTAACTATGGCTACACCTTC.